Each of the 3 T cell receptor beta chains below was sequenced from the same sample in a study of cytomegalovirus exposure and HLA in healthy donors. Researchers ran the PCR with 60 Vbeta and 13 Jbeta primers. Clones were read by immunoSEQ multiplex PCR, and TCRdb kept only the in-frame ones, dropping some. The sample yields 170,000 or so clones, 65% to 85% seen once. Input material: PBMCs. These receptors were collected from a man aged 55 to 70 in good health and CMV-seronegative.

V and J are TRBV14 and TRBJ1-1; TRBD1 aligns across 7 bases. Per the germline V gene, CDR1 is SGHDN and CDR2 is FVKESK. Trimming took 4 bases from V and 8 from J; bases not matched to a gene: 7. The CDR3 totals 13 residues. Here the CDR3 reads CASSPQGGGEAFF. The CDR3 nucleotides read TGTGCCAGCAGCCCTCAGGGGGGCGGCGAAGCTTTCTTT. Drawing the rest from reference TRBV14 and TRBJ1-1, the complete variable domain is EAGVTQFPSHSVIEKGQTVTLRCDPISGHDNLYWYRRVMGKEIKFLLHFVKESKQDESGMPNNRFLAERTGGTYSTLKVQPAELEDSGVYFCASSPQGGGEAFFGQGTRLTVV.

The gene calls are TRBV7-9 and TRBJ2-3, with 9 bases matching TRBD1. Trimming took 5 bases from V and 5 from J; bases not matched to a gene: 8. CDR3 length: 15 amino acids. Germline V gene sequence: CDR1 SEHNR, CDR2 FQNEAQ (reference sequence). The CDR3, as DNA: TGTGCCAGCAGCCAGGGACAGGGAAAGGGAGATACGCAGTATTTT. Its protein is CASSQGQGKGDTQYF. The entire variable domain, with the rest obtained from reference TRBV7-9 and TRBJ2-3, is as follows: DTGVSQNPRHKITKRGQNVTFRCDPISEHNRLYWYRQTLGQGPEFLTYFQNEAQLEKSRLLSDRFSAERPKGSFSTLEIQRTEQGDSAMYLCASSQGQGKGDTQYFGPGTRLTVL.

The V gene is TRBV27, the J gene TRBJ2-4; tentative D call: TRBD1 (6 bases). V was pared by 5 bases and J by 2 bases, with 28 bases between. The CDR3 runs 20 residues. CDR1 and CDR2 from the germline V gene are MNHEY and SMNVEV (reference sequence). The CDR3 reads CASSLLPGHRPRGSKNIQYF. DNA of the CDR3: TGTGCCAGCAGTCTCCTTCCGGGACACCGACCAAGGGGGTCCAAAAACATTCAGTACTTC.